Here is one T cell receptor (beta chain) with its context. Its specific antigen is unknown. Qualities for individual bases were not recorded, and no much larger clone is one base off. The Qiagen DNeasy kit was used to extract genomic DNA from unsorted PBMCs and from the negatively selected CD4+ and CD8+ fractions. Using primers that anneal to V and J segments, immunoSEQ multiplex PCR amplified the TCR beta CDR3 regions. A synthetic immune receptor repertoire was used to minimize amplification bias, and any residual bias was removed computationally once sequencing was done. On the authors' methods: Custom Python scripts were used to quantify repertoire diversity as the Shannon entropy index. Unsorted, CD4+ and CD8+ repertoires were analyzed separately, except for combined analyses in which CD4+ and CD8+ sequences were merged in silico. Clonal expansion was defined as a frequency increase of at least 2-fold after treatment compared with C1D1, and clones undetected at baseline were assigned a pseudocount of 0.5. Singleton clones were defined as clones with 0 or 1 copy at C1D1, and non-singleton clones were defined as clones with 2 or more copies. Clones expanded in unsorted samples were assigned a CD4+, CD8+ or unknown annotation through matching of protein sequences in sorted samples from the same patient. Wilcoxon tests were applied to paired samples to test diversity changes from C1D1 to C4D1. TCRdb took this table from immuneACCESS and kept in-frame rearrangements with V and J called. Such tables lack part of the clones; where checked against another copy, unresolved V genes explain under half of the gap, and the rest is unexplained. That table gives V, J and clone size, and the DNA gave D and trimming. The sample table contains roughly 40,000 clones; only one count was recorded for approximately 70% of them. 3% of the sample goes to the ten largest clones.

The data stem from a study of PD-1 blockade in classical Hodgkin lymphoma (TCRdb year 2020). For the study in its entirety: Nivolumab dosing was 3 mg/kg intravenously every 2 weeks, continuing until either disease progression or unacceptable toxicity. A peripheral blood immune signature of response to PD-1 blockade in classical Hodgkin lymphoma was defined using TCR beta sequencing and CyTOF.

The investigation overall reported the following: Trial patients achieving complete response had baseline diversity similar to newly diagnosed patients, whereas partial responders and progressors had significantly lower diversity. Only a single clinical trial cohort was studied, and what caused the repertoire differences, possibly disease activity or prior therapy, remained undefined. A significant rise by C4D1 was seen in CD4+ but not CD8+ TCR diversity (p=0.0027 vs p=0.16), with the rise being most apparent in complete responders (p=0.02). Lower diversity was observed in patients in whom nivolumab was started less than 1 year after ASCT, and these patients were excluded from later analyses so that confounding by immune reconstitution would be avoided. Baseline TCR diversity was reported to be lower in newly diagnosed patients than in healthy donors, and even lower in relapsed/refractory patients.

The time point label corresponds to: cycle 1 day 1 (C1D1), immediately before nivolumab initiation. All trial patients had relapsed after autologous stem cell transplantation, with cohorts A, B and C differing in prior brentuximab vedotin exposure. The trial cohort included 50 to 70 patients with relapsed/refractory classical Hodgkin lymphoma, and each patient had a best overall response of complete response, partial response or progressive disease. Single-agent nivolumab was administered to trial patients in the multi-cohort phase II CheckMate 205 trial. An independent review committee assessed best overall response using the 2007 International Working Group response criteria. Trial PBMCs were obtained immediately prior to nivolumab initiation (C1D1) and on therapy at cycle 2 day 1 and cycle 4 day 1. Peripheral blood was collected in 8 mL Vacutainer Cell Preparation Tubes, from which PBMCs were isolated by centrifugation and then cryopreserved.

The V and J ends are trimmed by 5 bases and 1 base, leaving 14 bases between them. For CDR1 and CDR2, the germline V gene (reference sequence) lists SEHNR and FQNEAQ. Reading from cysteine to phenylalanine, the CDR3 counts 15 amino acids. The read is trimmed to its CDR3 DNA, 45 bases read in frame from base 1. The rearrangement joined TRBV7-9 to TRBJ2-5; no D segment can be confidently identified. The sequencing here drew on peripheral blood mononuclear cells (PBMCs), taken at baseline. The TCR was taken from a human donor with classical Hodgkin lymphoma. The CDR3 protein sequence reads: CASSRPSGVQETQYF. The sequence in DNA is TGTGCCAGCAGCCGACCCTCCGGAGTCCAAGAGACCCAGTACTTC.